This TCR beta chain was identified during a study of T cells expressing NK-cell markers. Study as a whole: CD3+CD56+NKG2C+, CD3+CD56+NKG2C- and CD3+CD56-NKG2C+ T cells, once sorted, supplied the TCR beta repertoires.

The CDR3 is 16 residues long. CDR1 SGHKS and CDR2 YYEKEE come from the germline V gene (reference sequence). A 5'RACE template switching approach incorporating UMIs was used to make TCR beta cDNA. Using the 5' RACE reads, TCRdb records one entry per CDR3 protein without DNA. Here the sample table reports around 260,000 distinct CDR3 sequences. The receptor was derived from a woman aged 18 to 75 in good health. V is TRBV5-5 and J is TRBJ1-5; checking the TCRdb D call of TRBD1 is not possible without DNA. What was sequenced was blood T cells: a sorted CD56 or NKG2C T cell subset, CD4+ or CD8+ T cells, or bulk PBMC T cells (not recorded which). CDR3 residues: CASRPDGDPSNQPQHF.